This T cell receptor (beta chain) was documented in a study of blood T cell repertoires in COVID-19. In the study overall: Sources were T cells, B-cell-depleted T cells, or PBMCs; the material itself was cDNA or gDNA.

Only in-frame clones appear in the TCRdb table, and some are missing; sequencing was by immunoSEQ multiplex PCR. Among some 450,000 clones listed, about 91% were seen once. Trimming pared 7 bases from V and 10 bases from J, leaving 19 bases between. Germline V gives CDR1 MNHEY, CDR2 SVGAGI. The CDR3 is made up of 13 amino acids. The clonotype comes from a woman between 45 and 60 years old with COVID-19, enrolled during active disease. The V and J genes are TRBV6-5 and TRBJ1-1, with a tentative D call TRBD1 (5 bases). The sequenced sample consisted of peripheral blood. CDR3 DNA: TGTGCCAGCAACGAACGGGGGGACGGGAGAGCTTTCTTT. It specifies CASNERGDGRAFF.